The 30 T cell receptor beta chains below come from one sample, sequenced in a study of cytomegalovirus exposure and HLA in healthy donors. It was with 60 Vbeta and 13 Jbeta primers that the PCR ran. Only in-frame clones appear in the TCRdb table, and some are missing; sequencing was by immunoSEQ multiplex PCR. The data contain 90,000 to 150,000 clones, 50% to 65% of them singletons. Sequencing used PBMCs. These receptors came from a man between 40 and 49 years old in good health and CMV-seropositive.

The rearrangement joins TRBV28 to TRBJ1-5; 8 bases are a match to TRBD1. CDR3 length: 14 amino acids. V lost 6 bases, J lost 4 bases, and 5 bases stayed unmatched. Germline-derived CDR1 and CDR2 are MDHEN and SYDVKM. CDR3 protein: CASSSGTGNQPQHF. DNA for the CDR3: TGTGCCAGCAGCTCCGGGACAGGTAATCAGCCCCAGCATTTT.

This clone was seen a few times. The chain uses TRBV4-1 and TRBJ1-1, with D maybe TRBD1 (5 bases). V was clipped by 1 base and J by 3 bases, with 12 bases between them. CDR1 is MGHRA, CDR2 YSYEKL, per germline. The CDR3 length is 15 residues. CDR3 DNA: TGCGCCAGCAGCCAAGCGTCCAGGGCAGACACTGAAGCTTTCTTT. It encodes CASSQASRADTEAFF.

Remarks on this clone: One end of the junction does not line up with germline, which may come from a read error. Other nucleotide sequences from this sample produce the same CDR3. The chain links TRBV6-6 to TRBJ2-2, with 12 nucleotides matching TRBD2. The CDR3 sequence is 13 residues long. CDR1 is MNHNY, CDR2 SVGAGI, per germline (reference sequence). The CDR3 region has the DNA TGCGCCAGCGTACTAGCGGGAGGAGGGGAGCTGTTTTTT. Amino acid sequence: CASVLAGGGELFF.

The chain uses TRBV6-1 and TRBJ2-3; a possible D gene is TRBD2 (6 bases). Germline V gives CDR1 MNHNS, CDR2 SASEGT. This CDR3 contains 19 residues. Deletions cut 1 base from V and 3 bases from J, with 23 bases between. Written as DNA, the CDR3 is TGTGCCAGCAGTGAAGGGAGGCCAGGACTAAGCACTAGGACAGATACGCAGTATTTT. The encoded protein is CASSEGRPGLSTRTDTQYF.

This chain joins TRBV7-3 and TRBJ2-7; tentatively, D is TRBD2 (6 bases). The V and J ends lost 2 bases and 3 bases respectively, with 11 bases between them. The V gene's germline CDR1 is SGHTA and CDR2 FQGTGA. CDR3 size: 14 residues. CDR3 sequence reads: CASSLFSGGYEQYF. The CDR3 nucleotides are TGTGCCAGCAGCTTATTCTCCGGGGGCTACGAGCAGTACTTC.

This chain connects TRBV10-2 to TRBJ2-1; TRBD1 matches 7 bases. CDR3 length equals 13 residues. Germline-derived CDR1 and CDR2 are WSHSY and SAAADI. The V segment lost 7 bases and the J segment 5 bases; nucleotides outside the gene matches: 5. The CDR3 coding sequence is TGCGCCAGCACCCGGGACAGTAACAATGAGCAGTTCTTC. It is translated as CASTRDSNNEQFF.

This clone was detected only a few times. This chain uses TRBV5-6 with TRBJ1-1; D gene uncertain. V was pared by 3 bases and J by 7 bases, with 22 bases between. This CDR3 is built from 16 residues. Looked up from germline, CDR1 is SGHDT and CDR2 is YYEEEE. The CDR3 DNA is TGTGCCAGCAGCTCCCTAGGTGGCGGGTCGGTCGGTGAAGCTTTCTTT. Its translation: CASSSLGGGSVGEAFF. Together with reference TRBV5-6 and TRBJ1-1, the CDR3 gives the full variable domain: DAGVTQSPTHLIKTRGQQVTLRCSPKSGHDTVSWYQQALGQGPQFIFQYYEEEERQRGNFPDRFSGHQFPNYSSELNVNALLLGDSALYLCASSSLGGGSVGEAFFGQGTRLTVV.

The chain recombines TRBV5-4 with TRBJ1-1; no clear D gene. Looked up from germline, CDR1 is SGHNT and CDR2 is YYREEE (reference sequence). CDR3 length: 15 amino acids. Trimming cost V 4 bases and J 0 bases, with 13 bases left between them. Here the CDR3 DNA reads TGTGCCAGCAGCGAGGGAAGGATGGTGAACACTGAAGCTTTCTTT. Its protein product is CASSEGRMVNTEAFF.

The genes are TRBV4-1 and TRBJ2-2; D not certain. Germline V gene lookup returns CDR1 MGHRA and CDR2 YSYEKL. The CDR3 loop spans 13 amino acids. Between the trimmed V and J ends, which lost 4 bases and 4 bases, there was a span of 7 bases. CDR3 DNA: TGCGCCAGCAGCCGGGCAGGCACCGGGGAGCTGTTTTTT. It is translated as CASSRAGTGELFF.

The chain carries TRBV9 and TRBJ2-5; no clear D gene. Germline V gene lookup returns CDR1 SGDLS and CDR2 YYNGEE. V was cut by 4 bases and J by 5 bases, with 15 bases left in between. The CDR3 contains 14 residues. In DNA, the CDR3 is TGTGCCAGCAGCCCATCGCCAGGTCGGGAGACCCAGTACTTC. This codes for CASSPSPGRETQYF.

This rearrangement joins TRBV27 to TRBJ1-2, with 9 bases matching TRBD1. J was trimmed by 4 bases and V by 6 bases; bases with no gene match: 6. The germline V gene has CDR1 MNHEY and CDR2 SMNVEV (reference sequence). CDR3 length equals 14 residues. CDR3 nucleotide sequence: TGTGCCAGCAGAAGGGGGACAGGGTCCTATGGCTACACCTTC. This codes for CASRRGTGSYGYTF.

This chain uses TRBV2 with TRBJ2-3; D gene ambiguous. Trimming left V 8 bases short and J 6 bases short, with 12 bases between. Germline CDR1 and CDR2: SNHLY and FYNNEI. The CDR3 totals 12 residues. CDR3 DNA sequence: TGTGCCAGCGGTGGGCAGATGGATACGCAGTATTTT. The encoded protein is CASGGQMDTQYF.

Here the CDR3 reads CASSQDLSGTGSYGYTF. The CDR3 nucleotides are TGTGCCAGCAGCCAAGATCTCAGTGGGACAGGGTCCTATGGCTACACCTTC. V gene TRBV4-2 combines with J gene TRBJ1-2; 9 nucleotides line up with TRBD1. Trimming cost V 0 bases and J 4 bases; bases outside gene matches: 9. CDR3 length: 17 residues. Germline V gives CDR1 LGHNA, CDR2 YNFKEQ.

This clone was seen only a few times. The chain joins TRBV19 to TRBJ1-1; perhaps TRBD1 as D (6 bases). The CDR3 totals 15 residues. The germline gives CDR1 LNHDA, CDR2 SQIVND (reference sequence). V lost 0 bases and J 1 base, leaving 9 bases between the germline ends. CDR3 amino acids: CASSIDSTGNTEAFF. For the CDR3, the DNA is TGTGCCAGTAGTATAGACTCGACAGGGAACACTGAAGCTTTCTTT. The whole variable domain, remainder taken from reference TRBV19 and TRBJ1-1, is DGGITQSPKYLFRKEGQNVTLSCEQNLNHDAMYWYRQDPGQGLRLIYYSQIVNDFQKGDIAEGYSVSREKKESFPLTVTSAQKNPTAFYLCASSIDSTGNTEAFFGQGTRLTVV.

The genes are TRBV6-1 and TRBJ1-2, with 9 bases that match TRBD1. V lost 7 bases, J lost 4 bases, and 7 bases stayed unmatched. Germline CDR1 is MNHNS and CDR2 is SASEGT. This CDR3 is 14 amino acids long. CDR3 amino acids: CASTYGQGTYGYTF. CDR3 nucleotide sequence: TGTGCCAGCACATACGGACAGGGGACCTATGGCTACACCTTC.

J is TRBJ2-7 and V is TRBV27; 10 bases align to TRBD2. CDR1 MNHEY and CDR2 SMNVEV come from the germline V gene (reference sequence). The junction had 6 bases not matched to a gene; V was cut back by 5 bases and J by 2 bases. The length of the CDR3 is 15 residues. CDR3 in amino acids: CASSRTSGETYEQYF. CDR3 nucleotide sequence: TGTGCCAGCAGTAGAACTAGCGGGGAAACCTACGAGCAGTACTTC.

The chain carries TRBV5-6 and TRBJ1-2; 9 bases are a match to TRBD1. The V segment lost 0 bases and the J segment 6 bases; nucleotides outside the gene matches: 6. This CDR3 spans 15 amino acids. Germline V lookup: CDR1 SGHDT, CDR2 YYEEEE. Written as DNA, the CDR3 is TGTGCCAGCAGCTTGGCCGGGACAGGGTGGGATGGCTACACCTTC. Its protein product is CASSLAGTGWDGYTF.

As regards this clone: The junction differs from germline at one of its ends, possibly a read error. Distinct nucleotide sequences in the sample also encode this CDR3. The genes are TRBV7-9 and TRBJ2-5; TRBD2 aligns across 8 bases. There are 12 residues in the CDR3. Germline values: CDR1 SEHNR, CDR2 FQNEAQ (reference sequence). The CDR3 DNA is TGTTCCAGCAGCGCGGGGGGTGAGACCCAGTACTTC. Residues: CSSSAGGETQYF.

V and J are TRBV19 and TRBJ2-1; TRBD2 agrees at 9 bases. Germline CDR1 LNHDA, CDR2 SQIVND (reference sequence). This CDR3 has 15 amino acids. V gave up 2 bases and J gave up 5 bases; unmatched junction bases: 4. DNA for the CDR3: TGTGCCAGTAGTATAATTTCTAGCGGGGACAATGAGCAGTTCTTC. Translating it yields CASSIISSGDNEQFF.

There are many counts of this clone. DNA for the CDR3: TGTGCCAGTAGAGACGACTTCACCTCTGCCTTCACCGGGGAGCTGTTTTTT. This codes for CASRDDFTSAFTGELFF. The chain has TRBV19 and TRBJ2-2; D is ambiguous. The V end lost 6 bases, the J end lost 4 bases, and 21 bases lay between the germline ends. This CDR3 has 17 amino acids. Germline values: CDR1 LNHDA, CDR2 SQIVND (reference sequence).

V gene TRBV18 combines with J gene TRBJ2-5; 9 bases line up with TRBD2. J gave up 5 bases and V 1 base, and 8 bases lay outside the gene matches. The CDR3 runs 16 residues. Germline CDR1 reads KGHSH; CDR2 reads LQKENI. The CDR3: CASSPLGAGGEETQYF. Written as DNA, the CDR3 is TGTGCCAGCTCACCACTCGGCGCGGGAGGGGAGGAGACCCAGTACTTC.

The rearrangement uses TRBV27 and TRBJ1-5, with D perhaps TRBD1 (6 bases). V was clipped by 5 bases and J by 5 bases, with 13 bases between them. Germline V gene lookup returns CDR1 MNHEY and CDR2 SMNVEV (reference sequence). CDR3 length: 14 residues. The CDR3 is CASSHGGPDQPQHF. The CDR3, as DNA: TGTGCCAGCAGTCACGGGGGGCCTGATCAGCCCCAGCATTTT.

This chain links TRBV5-8 with TRBJ1-2; 7 bases agree with TRBD1. This CDR3 spans 16 amino acids. CDR1 and CDR2 (germline): SGHTS, YDEGEE. Trimming cost V 6 bases and J 4 bases; bases outside gene matches: 15. The CDR3: CASNKKTGLGVYGYTF. CDR3 nucleotide sequence: TGTGCCAGCAACAAAAAGACAGGGCTTGGCGTCTATGGCTACACCTTC.

This clone was seen a few times. The rearrangement uses TRBV4-1 and TRBJ2-7, with 8 bases identical to TRBD1. Germline CDR1 and CDR2: MGHRA and YSYEKL. J gave up 1 base and V 1 base, and 6 bases lay outside the gene matches. The CDR3 sequence is 16 residues long. CDR3 in DNA: TGCGCCAGCAGCCAAGCGGCAGGGGGCGGTTCCTACGAGCAGTACTTC. Amino acids: CASSQAAGGGSYEQYF.

This clone came up a few times. The chain carries TRBV6-4 and TRBJ2-2; D may be TRBD1 (6 bases). V was pared by 4 bases and J by 2 bases, with 11 bases between. Looked up from germline, CDR1 is MRHNA and CDR2 is SNTAGT. The CDR3 sequence is 15 residues long. Here the CDR3 DNA reads TGTGCCAGCAGTGTGGACAGTCCCAACACCGGGGAGCTGTTTTTT. Its protein product is CASSVDSPNTGELFF.

This clone occurred a few times. This CDR3 is CASSENLGGRTEAFF. Written as DNA, the CDR3 is TGTGCCAGCAGTGAAAATTTAGGGGGCCGCACTGAAGCTTTCTTT. The chain carries TRBV2 and TRBJ1-1, with 7 bases aligning to TRBD1. In germline, CDR1 is SNHLY, CDR2 FYNNEI. CDR3 length equals 15 residues. Trimming at V came to 2 bases and at J to 4 bases, leaving 7 bases not matched to a gene.

This clone was counted once. The chain couples TRBV4-1 to TRBJ2-7, with 7 nucleotides matching TRBD1. V lost 3 bases to trimming and J lost 4 bases; unmatched junction nucleotides: 6. This CDR3 region has 14 residues. Germline loops: CDR1 MGHRA, CDR2 YSYEKL. The CDR3 region has the DNA TGCGCCAGCAGCCAGATAGGACAGGCATACGAGCAGTACTTC. Amino acids: CASSQIGQAYEQYF.

CDR3 region: CASSLAGTGDSGAFF. The CDR3 DNA sequence: TGTGCCAGCAGCTTAGCCGGGACAGGGGATTCGGGAGCTTTCTTT. This chain uses TRBV7-9 with TRBJ1-1; TRBD1 matches 10 bases. CDR3 length: 15 residues. Per the germline V gene, CDR1 is SEHNR and CDR2 is FQNEAQ (reference sequence). V was pared by 0 bases and J by 10 bases, with 8 bases of the junction left unmatched.

The V and J genes are TRBV5-1 and TRBJ2-5, with TRBD1 identical over 7 bases. The CDR3 contains 13 residues. Trimming took 5 bases from V and 5 from J; bases not matched to a gene: 6. Germline loops: CDR1 SGHRS, CDR2 YFSETQ. The CDR3 region has the DNA TGCGCCAGCAGTGGACAGGCGGAGGAGACCCAGTACTTC. It specifies CASSGQAEETQYF.

The chain joins TRBV21-1 to TRBJ2-7; the tabulated D call, TRBD1, remains unverified against the DNA. TRBV21-1 is listed as a pseudogene. This CDR3 contains 18 residues. The CDR3 DNA follows: TGTGCCAGCAGGGCCCCCGACAGGCCCCTTCTTCTCAACGGCGAGCAGTACTTC. Translating gives CASRAPDRPLLLNGEQYF.